These T cell receptor beta chains were read from a single sample in a study of blood T cell repertoires in COVID-19. TCRdb's table, derived via immunoSEQ multiplex PCR, lists solely in-frame clones and lacks some. The sample holds about 190,000 clones, around 85% seen once. The sample was peripheral blood. The receptors were gathered from a man older than 75 with COVID-19, enrolled during active disease. Both conserved end residues are part of each CDR3. D genes are given only for firm matches.

>TRBV27|NA
CASSLITGGLTNSPLHF
>TRBV7-2|NA
CASSLGLSYEQYF
>TRBV10-3|TRBD1
CAISEGQVNYGYTF
>TRBV6-2/TRBV6-3|NA
CASSSLWSSYNEQFF
>TRBV7-9|TRBD1
CASSLQGDSGNTIYF
>TRBV6-5|NA
CASSYAGLSYEQYF
>TRBV18|NA
CASSSGVSYEQYF
>TRBV6-5|NA
CASSSPGGQLNTEAFF
>TRBV7-2|TRBD1
CASSLEWQGDTEAFF
>TRBV5-4|TRBD1
CASSLPGQGNTGELFF
>TRBV9|NA
CASSVGGGGYTF
>TRBV5-1|NA
CASSFTGSNEKLFF
>TRBV10-3|NA
CAISGVGEGYGYTF
>TRBV6-1|TRBD1
CASSVVVRGPRRLGELFF
>TRBV6-5|NA
CASTSGSTYNEQFF
>TRBV5-6|TRBD1
CASSGDRGHTEAFF
>TRBV3-1/TRBV3-2|NA
CASSPLRQSEKLFF
>TRBV18|NA
CASSSHKNTEAFF
>TRBV7-6|NA
CASSLEAGAAEKLFF
>TRBV11-2|NA
CASSRSRVEDEQYF
>TRBV4-1|NA
CASSQGFRNTEAFF
>TRBV24-1|NA
CATSKQVTGELFF
>TRBV2|TRBD1
CASTQQGLSDTQYF
>TRBV15|NA
CATSRGLGGNGYGYTF
>TRBV7-2|TRBD1
CASSFGQGTDTQYF
>TRBV29-1|NA
CSVDPFRGGYTF
>TRBV5-4|NA
CASSSQQGPTNEKLFF
>TRBV6-6|NA
CASSRDRTGYTF
>TRBV6-5|NA
CASSYLGSSGNTIYF
>TRBV18|TRBD1
CASSPLGQGGTEAFF
>TRBV6-1|TRBD1
CASSEKLGQYHGYTF
>TRBV11-3|TRBD2
CASSLSGGTGELFF
>TRBV19|NA
CASRDTSNQPQHF
>TRBV7-7|NA
CASSRRQGGTDTQYF
>TRBV29-1|TRBD1
CSVVTGGGTEAFF
>TRBV27|NA
CASSLYGPQETQYF
>TRBV24-1|TRBD1
CATSEPGGNEQFF
>TRBV5-8|NA
CASSFITRANYGYTF
>TRBV7-9|NA
CASSSSGRNHYGYTF
>TRBV18|TRBD1
CASSQGVSGANVLTF
>TRBV3-1/TRBV3-2|NA
CASSQDPRGGYTF
>TRBV6-2/TRBV6-3|TRBD1
CASSFTGDQPQHF
>TRBV7-3|TRBD1
CASSPGQGKGDTQYF
>TRBV28|NA
CASSRTQGGAEAFF
>TRBV5-4|NA
CASSLGPEGEEKLFF
>TRBV3-1/TRBV3-2|TRBD1
CASSPGQFAEAQHF
>TRBV9|TRBD1
CASSAYPGTGFEKLFF
>TRBV2|NA
CASSEGGRNQPQHF